This T cell receptor beta chain derives from a study of pediatric ulcerative colitis. Study findings and constraints: Substantially fewer templates came from a couple of patients' blood samples. Clonal expansions reduced rectal repertoire diversity in acute severe colitis.

The survey-level immunoSEQ assay was used. The assay was immunoSEQ multiplex PCR, and TCRdb's table has in-frame clones only and misses some. The data show roughly 64,000 clones, around 85% seen once. This clone was picked up a small number of times. Its specificity is not known. This TCR came from a boy younger than 18 with severe ulcerative colitis. The sequenced sample consisted of blood.

CDR3 residues: CASSMVQVGNQPQHF. CDR3 sequence (DNA): TGTGCCAGTAGTATGGTACAGGTCGGCAATCAGCCCCAGCATTTT. The rearrangement joins TRBV19 to TRBJ1-5, with D maybe TRBD1 (5 bases). The CDR3 runs 15 residues. CDR1 is LNHDA, CDR2 SQIVND, per germline (reference sequence). V lost 3 bases and J 2 bases, leaving 11 bases between the germline ends.